These T cell receptor beta chains were read from a single sample in a study of T cells after yellow fever vaccination. One entry per CDR3 protein results from TCRdb running MiXCR on the 5' RACE reads. The repertoire holds under 700,000 distinct CDR3 sequences, about 15% seen once, with approximately 15% in the top ten. Sequenced material: PBMCs, taken more than 4 days after the first yellow fever vaccination. The receptors were gathered from a man aged 18 to 30 who received the YFV17D yellow fever vaccine. CDR3s include the opening cysteine and the closing phenylalanine or tryptophan. A D gene is named only where the DNA matches it firmly. The size of a clone is reported for some rows only, either as once, few or many, or as a class for expanded clones.

V: TRBV3-1
size: .
D: TRBD1
J: TRBJ1-5
DNA: TGTGCCAGCAGCCAGACGACAGGGGACCAGGGTCGGCCCCAGCATTTT
CDR3: CASSQTTGDQGRPQHF

V: TRBV6-5
size: .
D: .
J: TRBJ1-3
DNA: TGTGCCAGCAGTTACTCGGACGCCGCTGGAAACACCATATATTTT
CDR3: CASSYSDAAGNTIYF

V: TRBV12-3/TRBV12-4
size: .
D: .
J: TRBJ2-7
DNA: TGTGCCAGCAGTTTAAGTGGCAGACCCTACGAGCAGTACTTC
CDR3: CASSLSGRPYEQYF

V: TRBV6-5
size: few
D: .
J: TRBJ2-3
DNA: TGTGCCAGCAGTTACTCGGGCCGAGCGTTATATACGCAGTATTTT
CDR3: CASSYSGRALYTQYF

V: TRBV7-9
size: .
D: .
J: TRBJ2-1
DNA: TGTGCCAGCAGCTTAGTTTCCAACAATGAGCAGTTCTTC
CDR3: CASSLVSNNEQFF

V: TRBV15
size: .
D: .
J: TRBJ2-3
DNA: TGTGCCACCAGCAGAGAAAGAAGATCTACAGATACGCAGTATTTT
CDR3: CATSRERRSTDTQYF

V: TRBV5-1
size: .
D: .
J: TRBJ1-4
DNA: TGCGCCAGCAGCGACCCATCGACAGGAAAACTGTTTTTT
CDR3: CASSDPSTGKLFF

V: TRBV29-1
size: .
D: TRBD1
J: TRBJ1-1
DNA: TGCAGCGTGGACCGACAGGGGATGAACACTGAAGCTTTCTTT
CDR3: CSVDRQGMNTEAFF

V: TRBV19
size: .
D: .
J: TRBJ1-1
DNA: TGTGCCAGTAGTATCTTGGGCACTGAAGCTTTCTTT
CDR3: CASSILGTEAFF

V: TRBV20-1
size: many
D: TRBD1
J: TRBJ1-3
DNA: TGCAGTGCAGGACAGGCATCTGGAAACACCATATATTTT
CDR3: CSAGQASGNTIYF

V: TRBV7-9
size: .
D: TRBD1
J: TRBJ1-1
DNA: TGTGCCAGCAGCTTATGGGGACAGGGGCCTGAAGCTTTCTTT
CDR3: CASSLWGQGPEAFF

V: TRBV7-2
size: .
D: .
J: TRBJ1-4
DNA: TGTGCCAGCAGCTTAAACGGGGCCGGGCTGTTTTTT
CDR3: CASSLNGAGLFF

V: TRBV7-9
size: .
D: .
J: TRBJ1-5
DNA: TGTGCCAGCAGCCAGAGCGGGGGCAATCAGCCCCAGCATTTT
CDR3: CASSQSGGNQPQHF

V: TRBV20-1
size: few
D: TRBD2
J: TRBJ2-5
DNA: TGCAGTGCTCGGACACCCGGACTAGCGGGGGGGGAGACCCAGTACTTC
CDR3: CSARTPGLAGGETQYF

V: TRBV12-3/TRBV12-4
size: few
D: TRBD2
J: TRBJ2-2
DNA: TGTGCCAGCAGTCTCGGGGGGAGGGAGCTGTTTTTT
CDR3: CASSLGGRELFF

V: TRBV18
size: .
D: .
J: TRBJ1-4
DNA: TGTGCCACTCGCCGGGACACTAATGAAAAACTGTTTTTT
CDR3: CATRRDTNEKLFF

V: TRBV19
size: .
D: .
J: TRBJ2-6
DNA: TGTGCCAGTAGCCTGACTCCTCAGGGATCTGGGGCCAACGTCCTGACTTTC
CDR3: CASSLTPQGSGANVLTF

V: TRBV15
size: .
D: .
J: TRBJ1-1
DNA: TGTGCCACCAGCACGGAACGGGGCCTCATGAACACTGAAGCTTTCTTT
CDR3: CATSTERGLMNTEAFF

V: TRBV19
size: once
D: .
J: TRBJ1-1
DNA: TGTGCCAGTAGTATAAGGGGGGCTGACACTGAAGCTTTCTTT
CDR3: CASSIRGADTEAFF

V: TRBV29-1
size: .
D: .
J: TRBJ2-2
DNA: TGCAGCGTTGAGGTCATGAACCCTCGGAACACCGGGGAGCTGTTTTTT
CDR3: CSVEVMNPRNTGELFF

V: TRBV19
size: .
D: .
J: TRBJ1-5
DNA: TGTGCCAGTAGTGGAACAGTCCTCACAACAGTAGATCAGCCCCAGCATTTT
CDR3: CASSGTVLTTVDQPQHF

V: TRBV6-5
size: many
D: .
J: TRBJ1-5
DNA: TGTGCCAGCAGTCATGGACAGCTCAATCAGCCCCAGCATTTT
CDR3: CASSHGQLNQPQHF

V: TRBV5-1
size: .
D: TRBD1
J: TRBJ1-4
DNA: TGCGCCAGCAGCTTCGGGACAGGGGCAACTAATGAAAAACTGTTTTTT
CDR3: CASSFGTGATNEKLFF

V: TRBV7-6
size: .
D: .
J: TRBJ2-7
DNA: TGTGCCAGCAGCTTTCCCGGGGCCGAGCAGTACTTC
CDR3: CASSFPGAEQYF

V: TRBV3-1
size: .
D: .
J: TRBJ2-3
DNA: TGTGCCAGCAGCTTCGGAAGGGTAGATACGCAGTATTTT
CDR3: CASSFGRVDTQYF

V: TRBV10-3
size: few
D: TRBD2
J: TRBJ2-2
DNA: TGTGCCATCAGTGAGCCGGGGGGGCGGGAGCTGTTTTTT
CDR3: CAISEPGGRELFF

V: TRBV4-1
size: .
D: .
J: TRBJ2-2
DNA: TGCGCCAGCAGCCACCCCTTCCAGGCCACCGGGGAGCTGTTTTTT
CDR3: CASSHPFQATGELFF